This T cell receptor beta chain was obtained from a study of breast tumors, draining lymph nodes, adjacent tissues. At least ten counts were recorded for this clonotype. Its antigen is unknown. Trimming took off 3 bases at V and 1 base at J, with 7 bases between the two ends. The CDR3 has 14 amino acids. Germline V gene lookup returns CDR1 LNHDA and CDR2 SQIVND (reference sequence). General study results and limits: Luminal-like breast cancer showed significantly greater tumor-nontumor repertoire similarity than basal-like breast cancer did.

Samples came from axillary lymph nodes draining the breast cancer. One entry per CDR3 protein, called by TCRdb with MiXCR from the multiplex PCR reads. The table lists about 200,000 distinct CDR3 sequences, less than 40% of them singletons. The V gene is TRBV19, the J gene TRBJ1-3; D is ambiguous. The clonotype originates from a female donor with breast cancer. Some clones in this sample may be carry-over from other donors' samples. The sequenced sample was axillary lymph node tissue. CDR3 in amino acids: CASSMVVSGNTIYF. CDR3 coding DNA: TGTGCCAGTAGTATGGTGGTATCTGGAAACACCATATATTTT.